This T cell receptor (beta chain) derives from a study of T cells after yellow fever vaccination. For the study at large: Each low-cell-number fraction was prepared by means of SMART-Seq v4 Ultra Low Input.

This clonotype has only a few counts. This CDR3 has 14 amino acids. V shed 10 bases, J shed 6 bases, and the junction held 8 bases outside the gene matches. CDR1 and CDR2 from the germline V gene are WSHSY and SAAADI. TCR cDNA was made by 5'RACE template switching, adding a universal primer site and UMIs. TCRdb itself ran the 5' RACE reads through MiXCR, one entry per CDR3 protein. This sample has a few hundred thousand distinct CDR3 sequences, with 3.5% to 4.5% found just once. This specimen consisted of PBMCs, obtained 15 days after the yellow fever booster vaccination. This TCR came from a man between 18 and 29 years old who received the YFV17D yellow fever vaccine. The chain recombines TRBV10-2 with TRBJ2-1, with TRBD1 matching 11 bases. CDR3 region: CAILTGTGGNEQFF. CDR3 coding DNA: TGCGCCATCCTGACCGGGACAGGGGGCAATGAGCAGTTCTTC.